A selection of T cell receptor beta chains follows, all from one sample in a study of shared clonotypes between healthy human individuals. The assay was immunoSEQ multiplex PCR, and TCRdb's table has in-frame clones only and misses some. The repertoire holds some 2,500,000 clones, 93% seen once, with about 0.39% in the top ten. Source material: naive CD4+ T cells from PBMCs. The origin of the receptors is a man between 18 and 29 years old in good health. Some clones in this sample may be carry-over from other donors' samples. Each CDR3 is given with its conserved first and last residue. A D gene is named only where the DNA matches it firmly. The size entry is marked missing in some rows and otherwise reads once, few, many or a size class.

abundance,d_gene,j_gene,v_gene,CDR3nt,CDR3aa
.,TRBD2,TRBJ2-1,TRBV10-3,TGTGCCATCAGTCGGGACCTAGCGGGGGAAAACAATGAGCAGTTCTTC,CAISRDLAGENNEQFF
.,TRBD2,TRBJ2-3,TRBV4-3,TGCGCCAGCAGCCCGGAGTGGACTAGCGGCGGAGGAGATACGCAGTATTTT,CASSPEWTSGGGDTQYF
.,TRBD1,TRBJ1-2,TRBV28,TGTGCCAGCACCTTACCACAGGGGAACTATGGCTACACCTTC,CASTLPQGNYGYTF
.,TRBD2,TRBJ2-7,TRBV18,TGTGCCAGCTCACCAGGGACTACCGTTTACGAGCAGTACTTC,CASSPGTTVYEQYF
.,TRBD1,TRBJ1-4,TRBV29-1,TGCAGCGCGGGACAGCCTAATGAAAAACTGTTTTTT,CSAGQPNEKLFF
.,.,TRBJ2-3,TRBV6-1,TGTGCCAGCAGTGCCTGGACAGCGAAAGACACAGATACGCAGTATTTT,CASSAWTAKDTDTQYF
.,.,TRBJ2-1,TRBV13,TGTGCCAGCAGCTCACCCCGAGTTGGGAATGAGCAGTTCTTC,CASSSPRVGNEQFF
.,TRBD2,TRBJ2-7,TRBV5-1,TGCGCCAGCAGCTTGGCCGCTAGCGGGGGGTCCCACGAGCAGTACTTC,CASSLAASGGSHEQYF
few,.,TRBJ1-1,TRBV11-2,TGTGCCAGCAGCTTAGTTGTCCAGGGAGGAGCTTTCTTT,CASSLVVQGGAFF
few,.,TRBJ1-5,TRBV19,TGTGCCAGTAGTATCCTAGTGCAGGGGACTCAGCCCCAGCATTTT,CASSILVQGTQPQHF
.,TRBD2,TRBJ2-1,TRBV29-1,TGCAGCGTCAAAGGAGCGGGACGGGGCAATGAGCAGTTCTTC,CSVKGAGRGNEQFF
once,.,TRBJ1-2,TRBV19,TGTGCCAGTAGTAGGAACAGCTATGGCTACACCTTC,CASSRNSYGYTF
.,TRBD1,TRBJ1-2,TRBV19,TGTGCCAGTAGCCCGGGACAGAACTATGGCTACACCTTC,CASSPGQNYGYTF
.,.,TRBJ2-3,TRBV5-6,TGTGCCAGCAGCTTGGATGACAGAAGCACAGATACGCAGTATTTT,CASSLDDRSTDTQYF
.,TRBD1,TRBJ2-5,TRBV15,TGTGCCACCAGCCTTGGGACAGGGCAAGAGACCCAGTACTTC,CATSLGTGQETQYF
.,.,TRBJ1-2,TRBV29-1,TGCAGCGCCCTGATCCAGGGCGCCGGCCCCTATGGCTACACCTTC,CSALIQGAGPYGYTF
.,.,TRBJ2-2,TRBV19,TGTGCCAGTAGTATAGCCAGGTCCGACGTGGTGACCGGGGAGCTGTTTTTT,CASSIARSDVVTGELFF
.,.,TRBJ2-5,TRBV30,TGTGCCTGGAGTGTACGTGGGGGGCTGGAGACCCAGTACTTC,CAWSVRGGLETQYF
.,TRBD1,TRBJ2-7,TRBV11-2,TGTGCCAGCAGCTTAGTGGGACAGGGGGCGTGGGAGCAGTACTTC,CASSLVGQGAWEQYF
.,TRBD2,TRBJ2-7,TRBV7-2,TGTGCCAGCAGCTTAGCAGCGGGAGGTTACGAGCAGTACTTC,CASSLAAGGYEQYF
once,.,TRBJ2-7,TRBV20-1,TGCAGTGCTAGGGGGCAGGTCGAGCAGTACTTC,CSARGQVEQYF
.,.,TRBJ1-4,TRBV9,TGTGCCAGCAGCCCCAGCCCGACAGGAGTTAATGAAAAACTGTTTTTT,CASSPSPTGVNEKLFF
.,TRBD1,TRBJ1-1,TRBV18,TGTGCCAGCTCACCAGGCGGACAGGGGTACGGGACTGAAGCTTTCTTT,CASSPGGQGYGTEAFF
.,TRBD2,TRBJ2-1,TRBV18,TGTGCCAGCTCACGGACTAGCGGGAGGAGTGATGGTTCGGGCAATGAGCAGTTCTTC,CASSRTSGRSDGSGNEQFF
few,.,TRBJ1-1,TRBV7-6,TGTGCCAGCAGATCCAGAGTTCAGAACACTGAAGCTTTCTTT,CASRSRVQNTEAFF
.,.,TRBJ1-1,TRBV11-2,TGTGCCAGCAGAACACCGGGACAATTGAACACTGAAGCTTTCTTT,CASRTPGQLNTEAFF
.,TRBD1,TRBJ2-5,TRBV5-1,TGCGCCAGCAGCTTTGGACAGGGGGGGATAGAGACCCAGTACTTC,CASSFGQGGIETQYF
.,TRBD1,TRBJ2-7,TRBV5-1,TGCGCCAGCAGCCACCCAGGGGGATCCTACGAGCAGTACTTC,CASSHPGGSYEQYF
.,TRBD2,TRBJ2-2,TRBV7-3,TGTGCCAGCAGCTTAGGGCGGGAGGGCCGTATCGGGGAGCTGTTTTTT,CASSLGREGRIGELFF
.,.,TRBJ2-2,TRBV5-1,TGCGCCAGCAGCTTGGAAGGGGCACTGGCCGGGGAGCTGTTTTTT,CASSLEGALAGELFF
.,TRBD2,TRBJ2-7,TRBV7-6,TGTGCCAGCAGCTTAGTTCTGGCGGGAGGGCCCTCCTACGAGCAGTACTTC,CASSLVLAGGPSYEQYF
.,.,TRBJ1-1,TRBV7-9,TGTGCCAGCAGCACCACAGGAACGAACACTGAAGCTTTCTTT,CASSTTGTNTEAFF
.,.,TRBJ1-5,TRBV7-8,TGTGCCAGCAGCTTTCGACAGGCCGACAATCAGCCCCAGCATTTT,CASSFRQADNQPQHF
.,TRBD2,TRBJ2-1,TRBV27,TGTGCCAGCGGACGGACTAGCGAATATGAGCAGTTCTTC,CASGRTSEYEQFF
.,.,TRBJ1-2,TRBV5-1,TGCGCCAGCAGCCCCGGGGCGGACTATGGCTACACCTTC,CASSPGADYGYTF
.,TRBD2,TRBJ2-7,TRBV9,TGTGCCAGCAGCGTAGTGGGTAGCGGGATCTACGAGCAGTACTTC,CASSVVGSGIYEQYF
.,.,TRBJ2-7,TRBV18,TGTGCCAGCTCACCACCGGGGGATCGGTACGAGCAGTACTTC,CASSPPGDRYEQYF
.,.,TRBJ1-3,TRBV28,TGTGCCAGCAGTTTTCCGACTCAGGGGTCCTCCTCCGGAAACACCATATATTTT,CASSFPTQGSSSGNTIYF
.,.,TRBJ2-3,TRBV7-3,TGTGCCAGCAGCTACAAGGGGCGTCCAGATACGCAGTATTTT,CASSYKGRPDTQYF
.,.,TRBJ1-4,TRBV28,TGTGCCAGCAGTATGAAACATGGTGAGGGAAGGATTACAACTAATGAAAAACTGTTTTTT,CASSMKHGEGRITTNEKLFF